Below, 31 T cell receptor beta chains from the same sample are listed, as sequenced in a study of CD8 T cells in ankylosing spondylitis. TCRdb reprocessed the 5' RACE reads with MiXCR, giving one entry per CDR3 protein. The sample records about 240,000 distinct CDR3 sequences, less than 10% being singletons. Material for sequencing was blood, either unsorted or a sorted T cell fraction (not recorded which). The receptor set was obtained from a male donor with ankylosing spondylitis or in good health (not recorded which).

CDR3 loop: CASSPRDSSNQPQHF. The DNA for the CDR3 is TGTGCCAGCTCGCCAAGGGACAGTAGCAATCAGCCCCAGCATTTT. V usage is TRBV18 and J usage is TRBJ1-5, with 7 bases lining up with TRBD1. CDR1 KGHSH and CDR2 LQKENI come from the germline V gene. CDR3 length: 15 residues. The ends lost 6 bases at V and 0 bases at J; junction bases unmatched: 5. The full variable domain, in which reference TRBV18 and TRBJ1-5 provide the parts outside the CDR3, is NAGVMQNPRHLVRRRGQEARLRCSPMKGHSHVYWYRQLPEEGLKFMVYLQKENIIDESGMPKERFSAEFPKEGPSILRIQQVVRGDSAAYFCASSPRDSSNQPQHFGDGTRLSIL.

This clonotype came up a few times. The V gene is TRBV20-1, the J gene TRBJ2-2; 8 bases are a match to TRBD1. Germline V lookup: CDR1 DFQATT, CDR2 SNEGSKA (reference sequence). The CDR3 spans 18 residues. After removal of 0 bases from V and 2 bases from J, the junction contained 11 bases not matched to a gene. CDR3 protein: CSARDLRLGQGNTGELFF. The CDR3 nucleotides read TGCAGTGCTAGAGATCTTCGATTAGGACAGGGCAACACCGGGGAGCTGTTTTTT.

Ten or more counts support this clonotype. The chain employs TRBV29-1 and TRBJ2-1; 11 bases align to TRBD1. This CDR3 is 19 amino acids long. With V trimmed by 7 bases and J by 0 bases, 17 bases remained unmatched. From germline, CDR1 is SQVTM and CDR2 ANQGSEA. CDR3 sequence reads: CSALGLGTGGSFSYNEQFF. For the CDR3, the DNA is TGCAGCGCCCTCGGCCTCGGGACAGGGGGGAGCTTCTCCTACAATGAGCAGTTCTTC.

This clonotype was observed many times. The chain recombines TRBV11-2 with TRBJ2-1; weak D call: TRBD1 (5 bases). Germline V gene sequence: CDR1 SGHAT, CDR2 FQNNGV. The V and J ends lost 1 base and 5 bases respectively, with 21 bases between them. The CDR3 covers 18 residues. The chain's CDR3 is CASSLVPFAQGRDNEQFF. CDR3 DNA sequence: TGTGCCAGCAGCTTAGTACCTTTCGCCCAGGGAAGGGACAATGAGCAGTTCTTC.

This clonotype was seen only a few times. The CDR3 bases are TGTGCCAGCAGCTCTACTAGCGGGGGGGCTTCAGATACGCAGTATTTT. This gives the protein CASSSTSGGASDTQYF. The chain combines TRBV12-3 or TRBV12-4 with TRBJ2-3; 13 positions match TRBD2. Trimming removed 6 bases from V and 4 bases from J; junction bases left unmatched: 7. The CDR3 runs to 16 residues.

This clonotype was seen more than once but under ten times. CDR3 protein: CSARGSGGAKNIQYF. The CDR3 DNA is TGCAGTGCTAGGGGAAGCGGGGGGGCAAAAAACATTCAGTACTTC. The chain joins TRBV20-1 to TRBJ2-4, with TRBD2 identical over 10 bases. The germline V gene has CDR1 DFQATT and CDR2 SNEGSKA (reference sequence). The CDR3 sequence is 15 residues long. Losses at the gene ends were 3 bases for V and 4 bases for J; bases not matched to a gene: 6.

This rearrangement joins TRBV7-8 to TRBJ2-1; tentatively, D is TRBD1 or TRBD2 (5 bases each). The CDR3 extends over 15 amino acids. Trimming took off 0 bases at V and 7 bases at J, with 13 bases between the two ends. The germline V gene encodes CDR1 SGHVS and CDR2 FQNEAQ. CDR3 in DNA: TGTGCCAGCAGCTTAGCACGGGGACCCAGGAATGAGCAGTTCTTC. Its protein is CASSLARGPRNEQFF.

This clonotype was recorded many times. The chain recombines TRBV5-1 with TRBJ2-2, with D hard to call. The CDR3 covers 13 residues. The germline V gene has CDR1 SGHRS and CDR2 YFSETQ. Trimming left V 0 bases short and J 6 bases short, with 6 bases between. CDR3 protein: CASSLEGSGELFF. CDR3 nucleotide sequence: TGCGCCAGCAGCTTGGAAGGATCCGGGGAGCTGTTTTTT. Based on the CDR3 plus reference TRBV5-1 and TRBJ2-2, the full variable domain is KAGVTQTPRYLIKTRGQQVTLSCSPISGHRSVSWYQQTPGQGLQFLFEYFSETQRNKGNFPGRFSGRQFSNSRSEMNVSTLELGDSALYLCASSLEGSGELFFGEGSRLTVL.

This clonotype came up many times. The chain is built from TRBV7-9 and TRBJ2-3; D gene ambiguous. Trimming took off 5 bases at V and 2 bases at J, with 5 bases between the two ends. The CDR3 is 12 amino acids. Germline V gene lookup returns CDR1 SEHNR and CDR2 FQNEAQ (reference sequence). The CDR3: CASSRVTDTQYF. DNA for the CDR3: TGTGCCAGCAGCCGGGTCACAGATACGCAGTATTTT.

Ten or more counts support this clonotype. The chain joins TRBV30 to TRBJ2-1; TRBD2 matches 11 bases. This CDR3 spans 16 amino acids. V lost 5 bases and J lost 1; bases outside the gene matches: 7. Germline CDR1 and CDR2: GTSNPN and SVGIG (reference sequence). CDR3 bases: TGTGCCTGGGCAACCGGGACTAGCGGTTCCTACAATGAGCAGTTCTTC. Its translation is CAWATGTSGSYNEQFF. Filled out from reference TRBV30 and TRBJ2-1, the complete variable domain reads SQTIHQWPATLVQPVGSPLSLECTVEGTSNPNLYWYRQAAGRGLQLLFYSVGIGQISSEVPQNLSASRPQDRQFILSSKKLLLSDSGFYLCAWATGTSGSYNEQFFGPGTRLTVL.

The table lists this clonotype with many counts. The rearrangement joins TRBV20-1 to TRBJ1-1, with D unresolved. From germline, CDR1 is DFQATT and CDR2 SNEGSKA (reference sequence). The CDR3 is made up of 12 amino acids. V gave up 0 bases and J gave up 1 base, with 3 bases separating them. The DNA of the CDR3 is TGCAGTGCTAGAGAACGGAACACTGAAGCTTTCTTT. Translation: CSARERNTEAFF.

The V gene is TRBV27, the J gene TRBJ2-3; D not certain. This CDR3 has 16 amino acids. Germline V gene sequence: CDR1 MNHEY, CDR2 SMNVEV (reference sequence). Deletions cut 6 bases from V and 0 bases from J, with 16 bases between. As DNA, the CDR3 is TGTGCCAGCAGAATAAACCCTAGTACTAGCACAGATACGCAGTATTTT. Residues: CASRINPSTSTDTQYF.

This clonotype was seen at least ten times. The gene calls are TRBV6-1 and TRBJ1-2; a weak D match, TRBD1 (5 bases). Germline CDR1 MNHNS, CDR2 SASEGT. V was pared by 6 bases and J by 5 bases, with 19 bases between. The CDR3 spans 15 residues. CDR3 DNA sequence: TGTGCCAGCAGGCCATGGGCAGGGATCAAGTATGGCTACACCTTC. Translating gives CASRPWAGIKYGYTF.

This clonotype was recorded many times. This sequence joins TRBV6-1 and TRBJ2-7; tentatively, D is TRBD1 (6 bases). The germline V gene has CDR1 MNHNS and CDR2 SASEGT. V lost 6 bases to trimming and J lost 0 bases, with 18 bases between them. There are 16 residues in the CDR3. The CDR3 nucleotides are TGTGCCAGCAGCACCTACAGGGTAGCCGTCTCCTACGAGCAGTACTTC. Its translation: CASSTYRVAVSYEQYF.

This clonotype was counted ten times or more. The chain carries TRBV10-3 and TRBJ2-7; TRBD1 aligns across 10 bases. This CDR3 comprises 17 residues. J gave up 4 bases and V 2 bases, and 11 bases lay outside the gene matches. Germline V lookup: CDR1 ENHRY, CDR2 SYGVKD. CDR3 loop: CAISERIRGQGSYEQYF. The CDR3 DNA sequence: TGTGCCATCAGTGAGAGGATTAGGGGACAGGGGTCATACGAGCAGTACTTC.

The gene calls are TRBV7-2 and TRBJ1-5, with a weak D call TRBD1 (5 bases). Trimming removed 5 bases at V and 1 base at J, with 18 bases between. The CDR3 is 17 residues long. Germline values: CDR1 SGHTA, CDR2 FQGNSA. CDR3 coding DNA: TGTGCCAGCAGCCCAGGGACCGGCCTAGGGAGCAATCAGCCCCAGCATTTT. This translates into CASSPGTGLGSNQPQHF.

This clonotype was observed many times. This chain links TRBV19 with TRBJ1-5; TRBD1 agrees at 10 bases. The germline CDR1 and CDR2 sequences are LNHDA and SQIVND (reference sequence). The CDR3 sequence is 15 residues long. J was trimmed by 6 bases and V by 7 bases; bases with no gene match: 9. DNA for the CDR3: TGTGCCAGTACCCCCGGGACAGGGGCGGGTCAGCCCCAGCATTTT. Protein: CASTPGTGAGQPQHF.

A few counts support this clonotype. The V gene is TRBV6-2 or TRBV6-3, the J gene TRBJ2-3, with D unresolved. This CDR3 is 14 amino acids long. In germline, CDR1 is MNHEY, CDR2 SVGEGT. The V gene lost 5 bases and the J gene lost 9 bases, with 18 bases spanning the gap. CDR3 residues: CASSDHPARPTQYF. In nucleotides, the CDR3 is TGTGCCAGCAGTGATCATCCTGCCCGCCCAACGCAGTATTTT.

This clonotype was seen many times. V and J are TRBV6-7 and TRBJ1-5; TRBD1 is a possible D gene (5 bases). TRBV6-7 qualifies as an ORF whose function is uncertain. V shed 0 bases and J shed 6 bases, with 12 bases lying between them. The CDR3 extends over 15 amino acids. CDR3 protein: CASSYSTRAGQPQHF. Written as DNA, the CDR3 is TGTGCCAGCAGTTACTCGACCAGGGCCGGTCAGCCCCAGCATTTT.

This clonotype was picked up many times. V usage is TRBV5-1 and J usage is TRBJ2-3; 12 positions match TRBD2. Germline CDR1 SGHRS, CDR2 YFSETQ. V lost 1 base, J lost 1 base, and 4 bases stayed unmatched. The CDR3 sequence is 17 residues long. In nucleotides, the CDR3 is TGCGCCAGCAGCTTGCCCCGACTAGCGGGGGGCACAGATACGCAGTATTTT. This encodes CASSLPRLAGGTDTQYF.

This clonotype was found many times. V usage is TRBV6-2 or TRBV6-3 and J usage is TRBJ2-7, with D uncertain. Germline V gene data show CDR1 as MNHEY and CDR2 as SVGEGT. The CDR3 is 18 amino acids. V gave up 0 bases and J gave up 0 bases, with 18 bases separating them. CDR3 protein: CASSYSARGRSSSYEQYF. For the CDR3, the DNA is TGTGCCAGCAGTTACTCGGCGCGTGGGCGGTCGAGCTCCTACGAGCAGTACTTC.

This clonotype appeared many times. The CDR3, as DNA: TGTGCCAGCAGCTTCTCTGATTCTGGCTACACCTTC. Translation: CASSFSDSGYTF. V and J are TRBV7-2 and TRBJ1-2; D not certain. CDR1 is SGHTA and CDR2 is FQGNSA in the germline V gene. The length of the CDR3 is 12 residues. V was trimmed by 3 bases and J by 7 bases, leaving 9 bases between them.

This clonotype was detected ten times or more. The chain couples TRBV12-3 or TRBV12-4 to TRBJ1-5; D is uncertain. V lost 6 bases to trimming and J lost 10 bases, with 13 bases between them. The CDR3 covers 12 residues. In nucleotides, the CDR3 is TGTGCCAGCAGCCCTGCTGCAGCCCCCCAGCATTTT. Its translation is CASSPAAAPQHF.

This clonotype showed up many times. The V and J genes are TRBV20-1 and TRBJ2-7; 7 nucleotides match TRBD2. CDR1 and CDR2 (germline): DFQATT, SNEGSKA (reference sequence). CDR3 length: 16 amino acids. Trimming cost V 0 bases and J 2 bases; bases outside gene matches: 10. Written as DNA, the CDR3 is TGCAGTGCTAGAGATCAGGCTAGCGGAGGAACCTACGAGCAGTACTTC. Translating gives CSARDQASGGTYEQYF.

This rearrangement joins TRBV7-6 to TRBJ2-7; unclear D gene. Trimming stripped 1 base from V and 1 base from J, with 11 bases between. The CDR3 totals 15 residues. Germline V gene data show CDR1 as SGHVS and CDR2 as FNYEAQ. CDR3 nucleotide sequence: TGTGCCAGCAGCTTAGACTCGGGCCGATCCTACGAGCAGTACTTC. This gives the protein CASSLDSGRSYEQYF.

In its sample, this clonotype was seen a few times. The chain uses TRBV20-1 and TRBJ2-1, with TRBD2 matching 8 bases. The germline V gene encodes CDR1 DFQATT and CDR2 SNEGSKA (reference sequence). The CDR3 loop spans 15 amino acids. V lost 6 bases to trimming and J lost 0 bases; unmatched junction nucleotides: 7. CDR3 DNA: TGCAGTGCCCCAAGGAGCGGGAGCTCCTACAATGAGCAGTTCTTC. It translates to CSAPRSGSSYNEQFF.

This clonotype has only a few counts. The CDR3 loop is CAWSVDISYEQYF. CDR3 DNA sequence: TGTGCCTGGAGTGTGGACATCTCCTACGAGCAGTACTTC. This sequence joins TRBV30 and TRBJ2-7; weak D call: TRBD1 (5 bases). There are 13 residues in the CDR3. The V end lost 0 bases, the J end lost 0 bases, and 6 bases lay between the germline ends. Per the germline V gene, CDR1 is GTSNPN and CDR2 is SVGIG (reference sequence).

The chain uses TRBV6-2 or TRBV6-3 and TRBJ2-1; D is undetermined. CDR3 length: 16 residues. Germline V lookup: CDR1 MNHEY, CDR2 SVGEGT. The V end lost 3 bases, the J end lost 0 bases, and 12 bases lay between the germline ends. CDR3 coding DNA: TGTGCCAGCAGTTATGACTCTTTAAGCTCCTACAATGAGCAGTTCTTC. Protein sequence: CASSYDSLSSYNEQFF.

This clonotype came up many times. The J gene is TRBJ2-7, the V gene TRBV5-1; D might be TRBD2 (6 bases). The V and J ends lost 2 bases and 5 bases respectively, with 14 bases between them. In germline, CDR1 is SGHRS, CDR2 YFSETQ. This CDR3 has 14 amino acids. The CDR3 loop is CASSLRREFDEQYF. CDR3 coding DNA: TGCGCCAGCAGCTTACGGAGGGAGTTTGACGAGCAGTACTTC. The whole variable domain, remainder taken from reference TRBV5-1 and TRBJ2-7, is KAGVTQTPRYLIKTRGQQVTLSCSPISGHRSVSWYQQTPGQGLQFLFEYFSETQRNKGNFPGRFSGRQFSNSRSEMNVSTLELGDSALYLCASSLRREFDEQYFGPGTRLTVT.

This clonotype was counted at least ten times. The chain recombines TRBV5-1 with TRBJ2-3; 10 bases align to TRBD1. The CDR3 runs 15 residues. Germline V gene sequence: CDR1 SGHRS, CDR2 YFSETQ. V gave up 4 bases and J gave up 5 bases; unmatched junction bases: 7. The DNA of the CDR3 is TGCGCCAGCAGCCAAGGGACAGGGGTAGGAGATACGCAGTATTTT. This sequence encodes CASSQGTGVGDTQYF.

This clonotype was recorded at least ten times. DNA of the CDR3: TGCGCCAGCAGCTTGGAGTCCCATTACACAGATACGCAGTATTTT. Protein sequence: CASSLESHYTDTQYF. The V and J genes are TRBV5-1 and TRBJ2-3; D not resolved. The germline V and J ends were trimmed by 0 bases and 2 bases, with 10 bases remaining between them. This CDR3 comprises 15 residues. Germline lookup yields CDR1 SGHRS and CDR2 YFSETQ.